This T cell receptor beta chain was captured in a study of lymphopenia after photon versus proton radiotherapy. Some clones are missing from TCRdb's copy, which holds only in-frame ones; the method was immunoSEQ multiplex PCR. The data hold about 30,000 clones, with 94% observed a single time. The CDR3 has 14 amino acids. CDR1 is SGHAT, CDR2 FQNNGV, per germline. V lost 5 bases and J lost 3, with 11 bases in between. V usage is TRBV11-2 and J usage is TRBJ1-5, with D uncertain. The sequence was obtained from a woman aged 45-59 years with cholangiocarcinoma. Here the sequenced sample was peripheral blood, taken from a patient treated with photon-based radiotherapy. The chain's CDR3 is CASSRGQDNQPQHF. As DNA, the CDR3 is TGTGCCAGCAGCAGAGGGCAGGACAATCAGCCCCAGCATTTT.